These T cell receptor beta chains were read from a single sample in a study of blood T cell repertoires in COVID-19. Sequencing used immunoSEQ multiplex PCR; TCRdb keeps in-frame clones, though not all of them. The table includes 72,000 or so clones, 86% detected once. Input material: peripheral blood. These receptors all stem from a woman in her fifties or sixties with acute or convalescent COVID-19. The CDR3 runs from the conserved cysteine through the conserved F or W. Fields, in order: D gene, V gene, clone size, J gene, CDR3 protein, CDR3 DNA. The D gene is left open where the match is weak. Where a row states a size, it is once, few, many or the class of an expanded clone; other rows omit it.

>.|TRBV11-2|.|TRBJ2-1
CASSLASYRRSSYNEQFF
TGTGCCAGCAGCTTAGCCAGTTACAGGCGTAGCTCCTACAATGAGCAGTTCTTC
>TRBD1|TRBV5-6|.|TRBJ1-6
CASSLGQGAYSPLHF
TGTGCCAGCAGCTTGGGACAGGGGGCTTATTCACCCCTCCACTTT
>.|TRBV18|.|TRBJ2-1
CASSRRDWNYNEQFF
TGTGCCAGCTCACGCCGGGACTGGAACTACAATGAGCAGTTCTTC
>TRBD1|TRBV5-1|few|TRBJ2-7
CASGPTGPYEQYF
TGCGCCAGCGGACCGACAGGGCCCTACGAGCAGTACTTC
>TRBD1|TRBV4-2|.|TRBJ1-6
CASQLRQGVSSPLHF
TGTGCCAGCCAACTCAGACAGGGAGTATCATCACCCCTCCACTTT
>TRBD1|TRBV7-9|.|TRBJ2-7
CASSPPTGVSSYEQYF
TGTGCCAGCAGCCCCCCTACAGGGGTGAGCTCCTACGAGCAGTACTTC
>TRBD2|TRBV7-2|.|TRBJ2-2
CASSLARASGAVNTGELFF
TGTGCCAGCAGCTTAGCGCGGGCTAGCGGGGCTGTGAACACCGGGGAGCTGTTTTTT
>.|TRBV2|few|TRBJ2-7
CASRTQGVDYEQYF
TGTGCCAGCAGGACCCAGGGTGTGGACTACGAGCAGTACTTC
>TRBD1|TRBV3-1/TRBV3-2|.|TRBJ2-7
CASSLQGVGEQYF
TGTGCCAGCAGCCTACAGGGGGTCGGCGAGCAGTACTTC
>.|TRBV12-3/TRBV12-4|.|TRBJ1-6
CASSFRGSPLHF
TGTGCCAGCAGTTTTCGGGGTTCACCCCTCCACTTT
>TRBD1|TRBV7-6|.|TRBJ1-3
CASSLDGTAGNTIYF
TGTGCCAGCAGCTTAGACGGGACAGCTGGAAACACCATATATTTT
>TRBD1|TRBV28|.|TRBJ2-7
CASTGTGGLGEQYF
TGTGCCAGCACTGGGACAGGGGGCTTAGGGGAGCAGTACTTC
>TRBD1|TRBV20-1|.|TRBJ2-1
CSASYRGAEQFF
TGCAGTGCTAGTTACAGGGGCGCTGAGCAGTTCTTC